The 25 T cell receptor beta chains below come from one sample, sequenced in a study of T cell changes during pregnancy in multiple sclerosis (dated by TCRdb to between 2018 and 2021). Receptors were amplified or captured by the immunoSEQ multiplex PCR assay. TCRdb carries this immuneACCESS record with in-frame sequences only. Its versions omit some clonotypes, under half of them owing to an unresolved V gene in the studies checked, with the rest unexplained. Present in this sample are 57,000 or so clones, approximately 91% of which were seen just once. The ten largest clones capture 1% to 1.5% of the sample. The sequences come from peripheral blood, collected in the second trimester of pregnancy. Source of these receptors: a female donor with multiple sclerosis, enrolled in a pregnancy study.

This rearrangement joins TRBV10-3 to TRBJ1-1; D is uncertain. The CDR3 length is 14 residues. Trimming left V 6 bases short and J 1 base short, with 12 bases between. In germline, CDR1 is ENHRY, CDR2 SYGVKD. CDR3 residues: CAISAPGSNTEAFF. As DNA, the CDR3 is TGTGCCATCAGCGCCCCGGGATCGAACACTGAAGCTTTCTTT.

The chain couples TRBV7-3 to TRBJ2-1; 10 nucleotides match TRBD2. Germline assignment: CDR1 SGHTA and CDR2 FQGTGA. The CDR3 is made up of 15 amino acids. Trimming cost V 3 bases and J 4 bases; bases outside gene matches: 3. The CDR3 nucleotides read TGTGCCAGCAGCTTTAGCGGGGGGCCTTACAATGAGCAGTTCTTC. As protein: CASSFSGGPYNEQFF.

In DNA, the CDR3 is TGTGCCAGCATCCCCCAGGGACAATTCGGCACTGAAGCTTTCTTT. This codes for CASIPQGQFGTEAFF. The chain couples TRBV5-6 to TRBJ1-1, with D perhaps matching TRBD1 (6 bases). The germline V gene has CDR1 SGHDT and CDR2 YYEEEE. The CDR3 is 15 residues long. Trimming cost V 6 bases and J 4 bases, with 19 bases left between them. Variable domain in full (rest from reference TRBV5-6 and TRBJ1-1): DAGVTQSPTHLIKTRGQQVTLRCSPKSGHDTVSWYQQALGQGPQFIFQYYEEEERQRGNFPDRFSGHQFPNYSSELNVNALLLGDSALYLCASIPQGQFGTEAFFGQGTRLTVV.

The chain links TRBV19 to TRBJ2-2; D might be TRBD1 (6 bases). V was clipped by 5 bases and J by 6 bases, with 13 bases between them. Germline values: CDR1 LNHDA, CDR2 SQIVND (reference sequence). This CDR3 has 14 residues. Here the CDR3 DNA reads TGTGCCAGTAGTTCTTCCCAGGGGTCCGGGGAGCTGTTTTTT. Translation gives CASSSSQGSGELFF.

This clone was seen only once. The V and J genes are TRBV5-4 and TRBJ2-3, with TRBD2 matching 7 bases. With V trimmed by 1 base and J by 4 bases, 6 bases remained unmatched. Germline V gene lookup returns CDR1 SGHNT and CDR2 YYREEE (reference sequence). The CDR3 sequence is 15 residues long. The CDR3 DNA reads TGTGCCAGCAGCTTGAGACTAGCTAGCGCAGATACGCAGTATTTT. Its translation: CASSLRLASADTQYF.

The rearrangement links TRBV10-3 to TRBJ1-4; D is possibly TRBD1 (5 bases). The CDR3 runs 13 residues. Trimming removed 4 bases at V and 8 bases at J, with 11 bases between. CDR1 and CDR2 from the germline V gene are ENHRY and SYGVKD. Written as DNA, the CDR3 is TGTGCCATCAGTGCCCAGGGAGGAGAAAAACTGTTTTTT. Protein: CAISAQGGEKLFF.

This chain connects TRBV18 to TRBJ1-4, with a tentative D call TRBD1 (6 bases). The V gene's germline CDR1 is KGHSH and CDR2 LQKENI. The V end lost 6 bases, the J end lost 0 bases, and 14 bases lay between the germline ends. There are 16 residues in the CDR3. The CDR3 nucleotides are TGTGCCAGCTCCCCTCCAGGGGCTGCAACTAATGAAAAACTGTTTTTT. Translating gives CASSPPGAATNEKLFF.

This clone was recorded once. The genes are TRBV9 and TRBJ1-1; the match to TRBD1 covers 8 bases. CDR3 length: 15 residues. V lost 4 bases to trimming and J lost 5 bases; unmatched junction nucleotides: 10. Germline CDR1 reads SGDLS; CDR2 reads YYNGEE. CDR3 sequence: CASSLSTGEGTEAFF. The CDR3 DNA follows: TGTGCCAGCAGCTTATCGACAGGGGAGGGTACTGAAGCTTTCTTT. Using reference TRBV9 and TRBJ1-1 for the parts outside the CDR3, the full variable domain is DSGVTQTPKHLITATGQRVTLRCSPRSGDLSVYWYQQSLDQGLQFLIQYYNGEERAKGNILERFSAQQFPDLHSELNLSSLELGDSALYFCASSLSTGEGTEAFFGQGTRLTVV.

V gene TRBV19 combines with J gene TRBJ1-1; D possibly corresponds to TRBD1 (5 bases). The CDR3 spans 16 residues. Germline lookup yields CDR1 LNHDA and CDR2 SQIVND (reference sequence). The V end was cut by 5 bases, the J end by 0 bases, with 16 bases between. CDR3 nucleotides: TGTGCCAGTAGTGTCCTACAGGAGACAGTGAACACTGAAGCTTTCTTT. It translates to CASSVLQETVNTEAFF.

In DNA form, the CDR3 reads TGTGCCAGCAGCCGAATCATTACGAACAGGGCGCAAGAGACCCAGTACTTC. This codes for CASSRIITNRAQETQYF. The rearrangement joins TRBV14 to TRBJ2-5, with D possibly matching TRBD1 (6 bases). The CDR3 sequence is 17 residues long. Germline lookup yields CDR1 SGHDN and CDR2 FVKESK. The germline V and J ends were trimmed by 4 bases and 2 bases, with 20 bases remaining between them.

The chain combines TRBV5-1 with TRBJ1-5, with 7 bases lining up with TRBD1. The V and J ends lost 2 bases and 5 bases, in that order; junction bases with no gene match: 1. Germline V lookup: CDR1 SGHRS, CDR2 YFSETQ. The CDR3 runs to 13 residues. The CDR3 DNA reads TGCGCCAGCAGCTTTGACAGGGATCAGCCCCAGCATTTT. Encoded protein: CASSFDRDQPQHF.

This rearrangement joins TRBV18 to TRBJ1-1; 7 bases fit TRBD1. V lost 3 bases, J lost 5 bases, and 6 bases stayed unmatched. The CDR3 spans 14 residues. Germline CDR1 and CDR2: KGHSH and LQKENI. The CDR3 coding sequence is TGTGCCAGCTCACCCGACAGGGTCGATACTGAAGCTTTCTTT. Translating it yields CASSPDRVDTEAFF.

V usage is TRBV28 and J usage is TRBJ2-3; tentative D call: TRBD1 (5 bases). The CDR3 is 15 amino acids. Germline V gives CDR1 MDHEN, CDR2 SYDVKM. V lost 3 bases, J lost 3 bases, and 13 bases lay in between. As DNA, the CDR3 is TGTGCCAGCAGTTTTGCAGGGATGGAGACAGATACGCAGTATTTT. It yields the protein CASSFAGMETDTQYF.

The CDR3 DNA reads as TGTGCCAGTAGTCCACCGGCGGCAGTTAATCAGCCCCAGCATTTT. It is translated as CASSPPAAVNQPQHF. The gene calls are TRBV19 and TRBJ1-5; no definite D call. Trimming took 5 bases from V and 4 from J, leaving 15 bases between them. The CDR3 loop spans 15 amino acids. Germline lookup yields CDR1 LNHDA and CDR2 SQIVND (reference sequence).

The genes are TRBV28 and TRBJ2-7; unclear D gene. V was pared by 6 bases and J by 6 bases, with 9 bases between. This CDR3 is built from 11 residues. Germline V gives CDR1 MDHEN, CDR2 SYDVKM. CDR3 bases: TGTGCCAGCAGCCTCCTCGGCGAGCAGTACTTC. Protein product: CASSLLGEQYF.

J is TRBJ2-7 and V is TRBV5-1; 7 bases align to TRBD2. CDR1 and CDR2 from the germline V gene are SGHRS and YFSETQ. This CDR3 is 15 amino acids long. The trim removed 0 bases at V and 2 bases at J, leaving 5 bases unmatched. The CDR3: CASSLAGGGAYEQYF. In nucleotides, the CDR3 is TGCGCCAGCAGCTTGGCGGGCGGGGGAGCCTACGAGCAGTACTTC.

The chain carries TRBV5-4 and TRBJ2-2, with D possibly being TRBD1 (7 bases). CDR3 length: 15 residues. V was shortened by 0 bases and J by 8 bases, with 14 bases between the two germline ends. Per the germline V gene, CDR1 is SGHNT and CDR2 is YYREEE (reference sequence). The CDR3 protein is CASSLVAGGGGELFF. CDR3 DNA: TGTGCCAGCAGCTTGGTGGCAGGGGGAGGAGGGGAGCTGTTTTTT.

CDR3 sequence reads: CASSPSGGTLEQYF. CDR3 bases: TGTGCCAGCTCACCCAGTGGAGGGACGCTCGAGCAGTACTTC. The J gene is TRBJ2-7, the V gene TRBV18; tentatively, D is TRBD2 (6 bases). Germline CDR1 reads KGHSH; CDR2 reads LQKENI. The CDR3 loop spans 14 amino acids. Trimming removed 3 bases at V and 6 bases at J, with 15 bases between. The full variable domain, in which reference TRBV18 and TRBJ2-7 provide the parts outside the CDR3, is NAGVMQNPRHLVRRRGQEARLRCSPMKGHSHVYWYRQLPEEGLKFMVYLQKENIIDESGMPKERFSAEFPKEGPSILRIQQVVRGDSAAYFCASSPSGGTLEQYFGPGTRLTVT.

This clone appeared once. This sequence joins TRBV6-4 and TRBJ2-3, with TRBD2 matching 9 bases. From germline, CDR1 is MRHNA and CDR2 SNTAGT. With 5 bases clipped from V and 1 base from J, the junction kept 4 bases outside the gene matches. The CDR3 sequence is 15 residues long. CDR3 in DNA: TGTGCCAGCAGTACGACTAGCGGAGGCACAGATACGCAGTATTTT. It is translated as CASSTTSGGTDTQYF.

The rearrangement joins TRBV5-4 to TRBJ1-3; 7 positions match TRBD1. Germline V gene sequence: CDR1 SGHNT, CDR2 YYREEE (reference sequence). The CDR3 is 13 amino acids. Trimming took 2 bases from V and 4 from J; bases not matched to a gene: 0. The DNA for the CDR3 is TGTGCCAGCAGCTTACAGGGGGGAAACACCATATATTTT. This sequence encodes CASSLQGGNTIYF.

The rearrangement links TRBV18 to TRBJ1-5; perhaps TRBD1 as D (5 bases). This CDR3 has 13 amino acids. Between the trimmed V and J ends, which lost 3 bases and 4 bases, there was a span of 7 bases. Germline V CDR1 and CDR2: KGHSH, LQKENI. This chain's CDR3 is CASSPTENQPQHF. The DNA for the CDR3 is TGTGCCAGCTCACCGACAGAGAATCAGCCCCAGCATTTT.

This clone was counted between two and nine times. The genes are TRBV10-2 and TRBJ1-1; D may be TRBD1 (6 bases). CDR3 length: 11 residues. Trimming pared 6 bases from V and 8 bases from J, leaving 10 bases between. CDR1 is WSHSY, CDR2 SAAADI, per germline. The CDR3, as DNA: TGCGCCAGCAGCCTAAGGGGGGAAGCTTTCTTT. This translates into CASSLRGEAFF.

This rearrangement joins TRBV5-1 to TRBJ1-2; D unresolved. Trimming cost V 4 bases and J 5 bases, with 9 bases left between them. There are 12 residues in the CDR3. The germline V gene encodes CDR1 SGHRS and CDR2 YFSETQ. The CDR3 is CASSDTTYGYTF. The CDR3 DNA reads as TGCGCCAGCAGCGACACGACATATGGCTACACCTTC.

The V call is TRBV19, the J call TRBJ2-7, with D perhaps matching TRBD1 (5 bases). There are 11 residues in the CDR3. V lost 6 bases, J lost 12 bases, and 15 bases lay in between. Germline loops: CDR1 LNHDA, CDR2 SQIVND (reference sequence). The CDR3 bases are TGTGCCAGTAGCACCGGACAAATCGCGTACTTC. As protein: CASSTGQIAYF.

The rearrangement links TRBV28 to TRBJ2-7; weak D call: TRBD1 (6 bases). Germline CDR1 is MDHEN and CDR2 is SYDVKM. The CDR3 extends over 12 amino acids. V dropped 2 bases and J dropped 6 bases, with 8 bases sitting between them. The CDR3 reads CASSLAGVEQYF. CDR3 DNA: TGTGCCAGCAGTTTAGCAGGGGTCGAGCAGTACTTC.